This T cell receptor beta chain was found in a study of neurological immune-mediated disorders (dated by TCRdb to about 2019). At the level of the whole study: The study compared peripheral blood TCR-beta repertoires of HTLV-I-associated myelopathy (HAM/TSP) patients, multiple sclerosis patients and healthy controls using UMI-based sequencing. Longitudinal samples, technical triplicates and paired sorted CD4+ and CD8+ T-cell subsets, alongside PBMC samples, were included among the roughly 97 TCR-beta libraries. The cohort comprised about 70 subjects: 15 or so HAM/TSP patients, 34 multiple sclerosis patients and about 20 healthy controls. Points the paper makes about the study in general: No identical CDR3 amino acid sequences were shared among expanded clones across subjects, suggesting private TCR-beta repertoires in all groups. TCR clonal expansion was greatest in HAM/TSP patients and smallest in MS patients, who ranked below even healthy controls.

From the germline V gene, CDR1 is SQVTM and CDR2 is ANQGSEA. V ends up 4 bases short and J 6 bases short, with an unmatched junction base count of 6. Counted from cysteine to phenylalanine, this CDR3 has 14 amino acids. The CDR3 DNA has 42 bases and is translated from base 1. Blood bank volunteers in Maryland, USA served as the healthy controls. For the sorted-subset TCR libraries, the starting material was fewer than 1.2 million sorted CD4+ or CD8+ T cells. Peripheral blood was subjected to Ficoll-Hypaque density gradient centrifugation to isolate PBMCs, which were then cryopreserved in liquid nitrogen. The study also sequenced paired sorted CD4+ and CD8+ subsets from healthy controls, HAM/TSP patients and MS patients. This clonotype was observed many times. Its target antigen remains unknown. No much larger clone exists at a distance of one base, and base qualities are not known. To synthesize cDNA, template-switch 5'RACE was performed with a primer carrying a 10-nucleotide random unique molecular identifier so that each TCR transcript was tagged. Every sequencing run yielded over 200 million TCR-beta sequences covering 15-18 subjects. The RNeasy kit was used for extraction of total RNA. Using the KAPA Real-time Library Amplification kit, TCR-beta VDJ regions were amplified with primers for the TCR constant region and the 5'RACE anchor. Sample indexes and Illumina adaptors were added in a first PCR, after which library yield was increased in a second PCR. After Ampure bead purification, the TCR product of roughly 650 bp was size-selected on a 2% E-gel SizeSelection system. Before pooling, libraries had their quality checked on a Bioanalyzer, their concentration measured with Qubit, and their quantity determined with the Kapa Library Quantification kit. Libraries were sequenced paired-end 2 x 150 bp on an Illumina HiSeq 2500. To increase sequence diversity, roughly 23-30% phiX was spiked into each library pool. On the authors' methods: Quality-filtered reads were processed with the UMI-based MiGEC pipeline, which removed over 80% of raw TCR sequences during error correction. VDJ genes were aligned to IMGT germline references, and each clonotype was defined by a unique CDR3 amino acid sequence together with V-J genes. Clonal expansion, Shannon diversity, and CDR3 relatedness (CalcPairwiseDistances, ClusterSamples) were evaluated with VDJtools, and phylogenetic trees were built with CLCbio workbench. Expanded clones were defined as having at least 8 unique UMIs, based on coefficient-of-variation modelling across technical triplicates. TCRdb's own reprocessing of the public reads used fastp at Q25 and MiXCR and kept productive beta chains. Each entry merges the rows of one CDR3 protein and shows their most common DNA and genes. These V and J calls are TCRdb output, not the study's own analysis. Within this sample are 35,000 to 55,000 distinct CDR3 sequences, with under 6.5% of them counted one time only. The top ten clonotypes cover about 0.57% of the sample.

The chain is encoded by TRBV29-1 joined to TRBJ2-2; 9 bases in the middle match TRBD2. What was sequenced was CD4+ T cells from blood. This TCR was sampled from a woman aged 40 to 50 in good health. The CDR3 amino acid sequence is: CSVGLREGAGELFF. Read as DNA, the sequence is TGCAGCGTTGGTCTGCGGGAGGGGGCCGGGGAGCTGTTTTTT.